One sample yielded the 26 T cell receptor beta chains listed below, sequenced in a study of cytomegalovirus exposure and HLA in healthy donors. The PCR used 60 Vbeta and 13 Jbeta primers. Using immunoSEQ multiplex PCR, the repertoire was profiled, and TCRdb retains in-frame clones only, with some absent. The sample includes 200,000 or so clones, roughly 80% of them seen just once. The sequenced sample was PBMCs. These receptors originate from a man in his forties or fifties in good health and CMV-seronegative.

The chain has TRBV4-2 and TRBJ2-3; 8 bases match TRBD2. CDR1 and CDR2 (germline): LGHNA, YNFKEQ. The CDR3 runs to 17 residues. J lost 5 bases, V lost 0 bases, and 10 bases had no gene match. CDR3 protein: CASSQDLTSAVGDTQYF. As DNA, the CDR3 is TGTGCCAGCAGCCAAGACCTGACTAGCGCAGTGGGAGATACGCAGTATTTT.

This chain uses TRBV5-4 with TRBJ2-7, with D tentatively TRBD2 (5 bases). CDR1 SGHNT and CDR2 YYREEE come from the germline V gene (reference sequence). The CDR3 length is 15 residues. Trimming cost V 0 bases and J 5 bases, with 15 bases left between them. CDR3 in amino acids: CASSLATNAKNEQYF. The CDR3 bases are TGTGCCAGCAGCTTGGCGACTAACGCAAAAAACGAGCAGTACTTC.

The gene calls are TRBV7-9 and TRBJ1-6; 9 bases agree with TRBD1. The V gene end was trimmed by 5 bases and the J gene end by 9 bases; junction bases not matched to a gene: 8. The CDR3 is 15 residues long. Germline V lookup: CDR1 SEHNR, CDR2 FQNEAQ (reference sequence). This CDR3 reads CASSTLTGGISPLHF. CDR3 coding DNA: TGTGCCAGCAGCACCCTGACAGGGGGGATTTCACCCCTCCACTTT.

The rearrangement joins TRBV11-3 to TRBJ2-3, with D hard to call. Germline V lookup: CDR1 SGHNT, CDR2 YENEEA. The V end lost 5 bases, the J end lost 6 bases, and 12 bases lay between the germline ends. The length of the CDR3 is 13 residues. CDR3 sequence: CASSPFFGDTQYF. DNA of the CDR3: TGTGCCAGCAGCCCATTCTTCGGGGATACGCAGTATTTT.

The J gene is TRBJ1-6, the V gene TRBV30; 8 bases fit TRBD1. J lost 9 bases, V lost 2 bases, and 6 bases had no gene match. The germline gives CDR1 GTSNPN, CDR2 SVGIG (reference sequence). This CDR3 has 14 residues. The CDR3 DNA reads TGTGCCTGGAGTCGAGACAGGGGCGTTTCACCCCTCCACTTT. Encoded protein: CAWSRDRGVSPLHF. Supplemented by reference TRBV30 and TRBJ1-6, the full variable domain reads SQTIHQWPATLVQPVGSPLSLECTVEGTSNPNLYWYRQAAGRGLQLLFYSVGIGQISSEVPQNLSASRPQDRQFILSSKKLLLSDSGFYLCAWSRDRGVSPLHFGNGTRLTVT.

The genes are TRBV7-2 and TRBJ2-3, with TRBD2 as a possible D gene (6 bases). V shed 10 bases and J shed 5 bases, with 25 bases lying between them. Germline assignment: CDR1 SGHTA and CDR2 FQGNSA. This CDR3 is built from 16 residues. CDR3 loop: CATRQGPQLGGDTQYF. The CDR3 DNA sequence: TGTGCCACCAGACAAGGACCTCAATTGGGGGGAGATACGCAGTATTTT.

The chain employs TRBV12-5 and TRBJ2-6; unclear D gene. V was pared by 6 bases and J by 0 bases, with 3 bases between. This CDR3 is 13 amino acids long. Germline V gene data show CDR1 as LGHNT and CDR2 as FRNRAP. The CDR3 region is CASGSSGANVLTF. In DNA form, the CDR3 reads TGTGCTAGTGGGAGCTCTGGGGCCAACGTCCTGACTTTC.

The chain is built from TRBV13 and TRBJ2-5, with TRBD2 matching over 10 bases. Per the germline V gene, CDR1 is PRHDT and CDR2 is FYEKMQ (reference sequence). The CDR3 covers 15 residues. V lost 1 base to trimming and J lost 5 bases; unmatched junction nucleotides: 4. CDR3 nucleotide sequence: TGTGCCAGCAGCTTAGAGGATAGCGGGGGGGAGACCCAGTACTTC. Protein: CASSLEDSGGETQYF.

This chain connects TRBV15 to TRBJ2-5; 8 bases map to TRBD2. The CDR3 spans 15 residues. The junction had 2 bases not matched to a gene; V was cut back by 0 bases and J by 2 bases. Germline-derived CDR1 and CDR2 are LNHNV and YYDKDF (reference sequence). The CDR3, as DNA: TGTGCCACCAGCAGAGACGTAGCGGGGCAAGAGACCCAGTACTTC. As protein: CATSRDVAGQETQYF. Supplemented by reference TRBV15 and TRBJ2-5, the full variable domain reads DAMVIQNPRYQVTQFGKPVTLSCSQTLNHNVMYWYQQKSSQAPKLLFHYYDKDFNNEADTPDNFQSRRPNTSFCFLDIRSPGLGDTAMYLCATSRDVAGQETQYFGPGTRLLVL.

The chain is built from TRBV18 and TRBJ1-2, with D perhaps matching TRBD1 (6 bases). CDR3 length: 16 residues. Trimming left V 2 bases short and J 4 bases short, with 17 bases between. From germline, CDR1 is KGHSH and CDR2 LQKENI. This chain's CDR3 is CASSPSWDTDSYGYTF. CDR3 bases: TGTGCCAGCTCACCAAGTTGGGATACGGACAGCTATGGCTACACCTTC.

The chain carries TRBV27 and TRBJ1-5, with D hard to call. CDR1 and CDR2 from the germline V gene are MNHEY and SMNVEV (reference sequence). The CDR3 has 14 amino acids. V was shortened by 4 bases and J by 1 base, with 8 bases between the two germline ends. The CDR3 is CASSSYLSNQPQHF. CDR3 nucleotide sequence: TGTGCCAGCAGTTCTTATCTAAGCAATCAGCCCCAGCATTTT.

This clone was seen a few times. The CDR3 coding sequence is TGTGCCATCATCTCGGGATCTGGAAACACCATATATTTT. It yields the protein CAIISGSGNTIYF. The V and J genes are TRBV10-3 and TRBJ1-3; D gene ambiguous. V was shortened by 7 bases and J by 1 base, with 8 bases between the two germline ends. This CDR3 is built from 13 residues. In germline, CDR1 is ENHRY, CDR2 SYGVKD.

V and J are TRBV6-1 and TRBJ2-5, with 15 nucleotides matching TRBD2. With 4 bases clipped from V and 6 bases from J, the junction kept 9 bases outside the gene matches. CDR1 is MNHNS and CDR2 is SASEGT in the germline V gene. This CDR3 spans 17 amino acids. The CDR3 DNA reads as TGTGCCAGCAGTGGCCCCGGGACTAGCGGGGGGCGGCAGACCCAGTACTTC. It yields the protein CASSGPGTSGGRQTQYF.

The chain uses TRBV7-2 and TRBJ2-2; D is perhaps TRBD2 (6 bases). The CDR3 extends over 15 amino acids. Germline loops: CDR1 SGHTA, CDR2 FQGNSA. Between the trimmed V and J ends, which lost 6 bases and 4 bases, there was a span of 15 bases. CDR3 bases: TGTGCCAGCAGATACTTGGGCGGGGTCACCGGGGAGCTGTTTTTT. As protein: CASRYLGGVTGELFF.

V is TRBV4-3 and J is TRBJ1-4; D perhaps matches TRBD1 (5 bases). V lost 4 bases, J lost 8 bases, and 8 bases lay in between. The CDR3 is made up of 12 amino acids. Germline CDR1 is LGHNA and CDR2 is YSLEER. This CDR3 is CASSPRGEKLFF. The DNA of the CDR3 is TGCGCCAGCAGCCCCCGGGGGGAAAAACTGTTTTTT.

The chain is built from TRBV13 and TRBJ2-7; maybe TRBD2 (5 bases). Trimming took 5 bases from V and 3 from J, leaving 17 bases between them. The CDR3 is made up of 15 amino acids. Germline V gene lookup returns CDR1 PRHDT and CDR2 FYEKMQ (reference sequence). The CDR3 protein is CASSTKDLRDYEQYF. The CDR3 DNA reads TGTGCCAGCAGCACCAAGGACCTACGGGACTACGAGCAGTACTTC.

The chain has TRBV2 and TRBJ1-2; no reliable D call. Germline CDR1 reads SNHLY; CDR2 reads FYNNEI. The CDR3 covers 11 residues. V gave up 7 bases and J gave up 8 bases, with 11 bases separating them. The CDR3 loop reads CASNQRGGYTF. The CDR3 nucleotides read TGTGCCAGCAACCAGCGTGGGGGCTACACCTTC.

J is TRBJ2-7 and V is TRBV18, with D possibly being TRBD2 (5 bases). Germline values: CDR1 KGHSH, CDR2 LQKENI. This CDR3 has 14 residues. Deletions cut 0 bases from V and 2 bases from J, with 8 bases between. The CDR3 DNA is TGTGCCAGCTCACCACCCGTCGGGACCTACGAGCAGTACTTC. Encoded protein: CASSPPVGTYEQYF.

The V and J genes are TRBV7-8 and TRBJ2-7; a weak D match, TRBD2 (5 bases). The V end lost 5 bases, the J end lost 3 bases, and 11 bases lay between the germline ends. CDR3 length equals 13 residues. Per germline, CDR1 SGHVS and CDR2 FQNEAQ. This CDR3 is CASSKPGVYEQYF. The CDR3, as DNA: TGTGCCAGCAGCAAGCCCGGGGTCTACGAGCAGTACTTC. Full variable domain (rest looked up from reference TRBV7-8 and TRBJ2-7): GAGVSQSPRYKVAKRGQDVALRCDPISGHVSLFWYQQALGQGPEFLTYFQNEAQLDKSGLPSDRFFAERPEGSVSTLKIQRTQQEDSAVYLCASSKPGVYEQYFGPGTRLTVT.

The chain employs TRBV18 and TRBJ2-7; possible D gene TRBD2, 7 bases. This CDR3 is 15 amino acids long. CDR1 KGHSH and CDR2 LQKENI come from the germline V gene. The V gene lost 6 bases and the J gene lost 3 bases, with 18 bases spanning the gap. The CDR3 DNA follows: TGTGCCAGCTCTATAGGGGGACGGGGGGACTACGAGCAGTACTTC. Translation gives CASSIGGRGDYEQYF. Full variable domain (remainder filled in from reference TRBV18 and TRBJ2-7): NAGVMQNPRHLVRRRGQEARLRCSPMKGHSHVYWYRQLPEEGLKFMVYLQKENIIDESGMPKERFSAEFPKEGPSILRIQQVVRGDSAAYFCASSIGGRGDYEQYFGPGTRLTVT.

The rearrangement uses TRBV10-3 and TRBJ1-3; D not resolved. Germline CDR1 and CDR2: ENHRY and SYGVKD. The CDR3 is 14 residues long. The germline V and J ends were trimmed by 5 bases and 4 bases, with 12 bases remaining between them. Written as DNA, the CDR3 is TGTGCCATCAGTCCTGGGGAGGGCGGAAACACCATATATTTT. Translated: CAISPGEGGNTIYF.

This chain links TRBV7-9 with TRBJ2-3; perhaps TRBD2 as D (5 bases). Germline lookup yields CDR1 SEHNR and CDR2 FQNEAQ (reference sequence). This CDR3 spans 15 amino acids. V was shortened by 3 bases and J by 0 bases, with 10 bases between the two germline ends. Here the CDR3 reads CASSFRGSSTDTQYF. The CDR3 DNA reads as TGTGCCAGCAGCTTTAGAGGGTCTAGCACAGATACGCAGTATTTT.

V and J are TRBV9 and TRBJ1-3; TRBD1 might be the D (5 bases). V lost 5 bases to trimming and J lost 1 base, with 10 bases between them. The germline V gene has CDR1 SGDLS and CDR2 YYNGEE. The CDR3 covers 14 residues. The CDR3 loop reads CASSADTSGNTIYF. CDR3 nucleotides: TGTGCCAGCAGTGCGGACACTTCTGGAAACACCATATATTTT.

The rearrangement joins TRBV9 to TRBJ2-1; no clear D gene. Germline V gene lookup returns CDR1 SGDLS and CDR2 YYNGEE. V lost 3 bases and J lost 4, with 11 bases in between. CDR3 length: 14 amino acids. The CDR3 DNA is TGTGCCAGCAGCGAACAGAGCCTTTACAATGAGCAGTTCTTC. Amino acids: CASSEQSLYNEQFF.

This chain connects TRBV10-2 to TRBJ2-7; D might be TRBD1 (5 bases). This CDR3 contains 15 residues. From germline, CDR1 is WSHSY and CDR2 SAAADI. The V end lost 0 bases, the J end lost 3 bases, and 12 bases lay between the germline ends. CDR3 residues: CASSESGRGFYEQYF. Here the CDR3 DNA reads TGCGCCAGCAGTGAGTCAGGAAGGGGCTTCTACGAGCAGTACTTC.

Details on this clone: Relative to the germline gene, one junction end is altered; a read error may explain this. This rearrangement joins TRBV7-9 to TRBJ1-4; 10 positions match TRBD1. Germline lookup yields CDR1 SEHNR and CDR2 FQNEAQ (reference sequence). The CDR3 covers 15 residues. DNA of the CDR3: TGTTCCAGCAGCCGCCGCGGGACAGGGGACCAAAAACTGTTTTTT. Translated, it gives CSSSRRGTGDQKLFF.